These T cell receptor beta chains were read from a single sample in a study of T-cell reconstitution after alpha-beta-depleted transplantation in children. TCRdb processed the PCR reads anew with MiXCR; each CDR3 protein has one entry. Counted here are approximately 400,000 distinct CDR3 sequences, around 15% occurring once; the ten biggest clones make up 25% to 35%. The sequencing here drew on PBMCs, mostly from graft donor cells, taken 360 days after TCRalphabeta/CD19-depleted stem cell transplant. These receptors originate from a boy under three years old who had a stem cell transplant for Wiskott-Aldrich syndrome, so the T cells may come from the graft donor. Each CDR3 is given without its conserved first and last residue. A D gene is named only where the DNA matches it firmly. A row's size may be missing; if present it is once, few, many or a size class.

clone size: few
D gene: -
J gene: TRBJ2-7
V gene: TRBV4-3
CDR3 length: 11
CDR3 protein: ASSQGDFSEQY

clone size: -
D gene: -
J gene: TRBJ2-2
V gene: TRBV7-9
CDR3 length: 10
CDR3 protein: ASSPDGGELF

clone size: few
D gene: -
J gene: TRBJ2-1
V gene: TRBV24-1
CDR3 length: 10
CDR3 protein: ATSGLYNEQF

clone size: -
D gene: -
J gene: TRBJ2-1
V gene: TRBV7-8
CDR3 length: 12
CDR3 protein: ASSLATPYNEQF

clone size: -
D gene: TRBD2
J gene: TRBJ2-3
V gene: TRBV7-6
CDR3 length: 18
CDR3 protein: ASSLGSGTSGSRVTDTQY

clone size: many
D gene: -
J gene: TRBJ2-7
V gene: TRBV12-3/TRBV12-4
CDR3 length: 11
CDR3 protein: ASSLGGVSEQY

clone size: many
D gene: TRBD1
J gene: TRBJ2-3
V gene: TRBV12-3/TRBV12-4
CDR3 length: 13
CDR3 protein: ASRFLDRSTDTQY

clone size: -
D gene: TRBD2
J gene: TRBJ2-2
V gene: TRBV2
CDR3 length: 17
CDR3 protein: ASRPPRLAGDRSTGELF

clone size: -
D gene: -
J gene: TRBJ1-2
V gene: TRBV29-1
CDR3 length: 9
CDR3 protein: SAQTDYGYT

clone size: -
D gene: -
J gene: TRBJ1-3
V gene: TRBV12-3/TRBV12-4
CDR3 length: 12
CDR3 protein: ASSLLRQLNTIY

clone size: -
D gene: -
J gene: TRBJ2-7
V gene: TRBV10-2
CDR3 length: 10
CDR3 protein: ASSRAGNEQY

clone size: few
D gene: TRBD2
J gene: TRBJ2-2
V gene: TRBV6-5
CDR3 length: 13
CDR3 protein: ASSYSGLGSGELF

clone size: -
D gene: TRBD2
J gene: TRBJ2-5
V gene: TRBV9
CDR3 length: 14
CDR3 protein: ASSLPLAGVGETQY

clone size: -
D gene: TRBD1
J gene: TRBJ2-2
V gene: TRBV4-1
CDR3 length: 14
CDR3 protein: ASSTLQGPNTGELF

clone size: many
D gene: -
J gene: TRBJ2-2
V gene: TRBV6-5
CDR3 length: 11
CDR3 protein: ASSYRETGELF

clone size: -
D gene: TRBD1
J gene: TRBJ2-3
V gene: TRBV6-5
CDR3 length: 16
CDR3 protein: ASSYSRQGSPSTDTQY

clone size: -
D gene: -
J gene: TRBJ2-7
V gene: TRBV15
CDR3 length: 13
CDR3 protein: ATSRDYGPPYEQY

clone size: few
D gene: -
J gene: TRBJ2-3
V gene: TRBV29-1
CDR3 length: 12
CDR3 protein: SVATRDRTDTQY

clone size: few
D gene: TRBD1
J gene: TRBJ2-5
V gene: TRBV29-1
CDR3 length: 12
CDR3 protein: SVDSWTGVETQY

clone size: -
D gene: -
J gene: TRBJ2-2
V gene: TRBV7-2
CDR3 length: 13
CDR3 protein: ASSLRDWGTGELF

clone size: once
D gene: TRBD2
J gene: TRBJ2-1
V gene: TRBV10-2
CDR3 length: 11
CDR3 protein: ASQRGGDNEQF

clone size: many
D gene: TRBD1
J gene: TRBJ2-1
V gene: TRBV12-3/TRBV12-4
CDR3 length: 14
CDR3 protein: ASTNRGLSSYNEQF

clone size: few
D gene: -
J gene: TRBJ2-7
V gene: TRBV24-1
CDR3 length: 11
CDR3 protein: ATSDSWGYEQY

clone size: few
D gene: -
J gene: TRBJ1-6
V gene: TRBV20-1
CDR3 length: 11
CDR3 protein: SALGQVLSPLH

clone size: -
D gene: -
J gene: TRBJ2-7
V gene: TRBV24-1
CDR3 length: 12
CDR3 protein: ATSDHPVGSEQY

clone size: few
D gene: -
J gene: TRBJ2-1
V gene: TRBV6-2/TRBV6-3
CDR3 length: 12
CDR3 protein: ASSPRNFNNEQF

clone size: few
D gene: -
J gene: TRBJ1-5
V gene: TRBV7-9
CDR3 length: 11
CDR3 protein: ASSLAGPQPQH

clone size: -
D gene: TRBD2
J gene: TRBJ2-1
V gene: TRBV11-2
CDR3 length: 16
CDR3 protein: ASSLRLAGGPGYNEQF

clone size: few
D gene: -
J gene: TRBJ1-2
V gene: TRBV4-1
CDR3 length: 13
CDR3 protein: ASSQEMGAPYGYT

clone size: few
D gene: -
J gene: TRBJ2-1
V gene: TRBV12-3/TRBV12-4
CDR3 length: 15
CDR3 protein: ASSFILSPIRGNEQF

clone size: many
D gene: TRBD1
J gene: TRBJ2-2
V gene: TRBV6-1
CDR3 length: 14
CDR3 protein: ASSDGTGGNTGELF

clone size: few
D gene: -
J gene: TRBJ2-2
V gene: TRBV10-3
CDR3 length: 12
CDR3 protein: AIGGTTRPGELF

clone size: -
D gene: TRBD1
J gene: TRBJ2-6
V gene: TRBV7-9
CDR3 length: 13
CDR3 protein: ASRQGAPGANVLT

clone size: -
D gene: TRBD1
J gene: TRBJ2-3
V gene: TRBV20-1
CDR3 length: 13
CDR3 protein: SAPRGTGAADTQY

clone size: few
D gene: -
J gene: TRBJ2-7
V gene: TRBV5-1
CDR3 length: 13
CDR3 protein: ASSGVSGGPYEQY

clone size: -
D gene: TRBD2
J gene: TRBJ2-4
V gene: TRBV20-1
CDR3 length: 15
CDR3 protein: SARDVGAGVGGNIQY

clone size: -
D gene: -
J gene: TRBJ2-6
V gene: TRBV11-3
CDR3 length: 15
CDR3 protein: ASSFPHVYSGANVLT

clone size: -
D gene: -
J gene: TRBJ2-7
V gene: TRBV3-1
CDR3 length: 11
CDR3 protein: ASSQWTTGEQY

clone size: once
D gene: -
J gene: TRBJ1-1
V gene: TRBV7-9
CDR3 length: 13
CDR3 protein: ASSSSVNMNTEAF

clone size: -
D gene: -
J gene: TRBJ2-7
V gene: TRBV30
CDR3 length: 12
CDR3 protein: AWSVGIAPYEQY

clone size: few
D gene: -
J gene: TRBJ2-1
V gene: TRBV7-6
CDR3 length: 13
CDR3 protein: ASSSRTSSYNEQF

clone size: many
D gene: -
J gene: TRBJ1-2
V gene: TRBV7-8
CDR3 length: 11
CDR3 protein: ASSLAANYGYT

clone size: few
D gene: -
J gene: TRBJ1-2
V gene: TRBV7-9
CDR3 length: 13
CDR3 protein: ASSPRPGRGHGYT

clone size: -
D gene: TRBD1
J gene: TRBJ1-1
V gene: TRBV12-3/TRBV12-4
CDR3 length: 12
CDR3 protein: ASTSSDRATEAF

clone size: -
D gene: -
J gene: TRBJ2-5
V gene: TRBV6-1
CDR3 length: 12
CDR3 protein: ATLDISLQETQY

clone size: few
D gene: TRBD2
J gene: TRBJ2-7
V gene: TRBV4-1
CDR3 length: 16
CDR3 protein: ASSLRWASGGLPYEQY

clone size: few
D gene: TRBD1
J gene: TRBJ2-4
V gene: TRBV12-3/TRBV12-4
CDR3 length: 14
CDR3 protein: ASSQYGQEKQNIQY

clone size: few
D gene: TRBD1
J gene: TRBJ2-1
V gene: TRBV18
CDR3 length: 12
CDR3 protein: ASSPGTVSNEQF

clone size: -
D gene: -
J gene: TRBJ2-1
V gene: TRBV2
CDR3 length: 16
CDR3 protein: ASSETRGDSLLSNEQF

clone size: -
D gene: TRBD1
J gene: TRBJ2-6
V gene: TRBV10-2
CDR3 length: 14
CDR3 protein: ASSITGGAGANVLT

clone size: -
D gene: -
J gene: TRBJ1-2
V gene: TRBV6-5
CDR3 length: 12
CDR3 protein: ASSYGRREDGYT

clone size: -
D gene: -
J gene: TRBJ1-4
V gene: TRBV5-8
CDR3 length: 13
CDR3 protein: ASSLAKGGNEKLF

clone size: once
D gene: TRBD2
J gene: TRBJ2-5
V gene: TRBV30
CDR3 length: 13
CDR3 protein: AWSGTSGRGETQY

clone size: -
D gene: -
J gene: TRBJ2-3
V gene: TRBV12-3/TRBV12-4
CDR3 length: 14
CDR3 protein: ASSRWTGRDTDTQY

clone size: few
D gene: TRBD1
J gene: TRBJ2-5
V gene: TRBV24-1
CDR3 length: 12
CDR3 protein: ATSDLGTEETQY